The rows below give T cell receptor beta chains drawn from one sample of a study of T cell responses to AZD1222 COVID-19 vaccine. Clones were sequenced by immunoSEQ multiplex PCR, and TCRdb holds only the in-frame ones, with some missing. Seen here are about 170,000 clones, roughly 90% observed once, and the top ten hold roughly 1.6%. Sample: peripheral blood, taken on day 0 of AZD1222 vaccination. Receptor source: an adult in good health. The CDR3 runs from the conserved cysteine through the conserved F or W. A D gene is named only where the DNA matches it firmly. Clone size is not always given. Where it is, it says once, few, many or a class for expanded clones.

V gene	D gene	J gene	clone size	CDR3 DNA	CDR3 protein
TRBV19	-	TRBJ2-7	-	TGTGCCAGTAGTCCAGGGGCTTACGAGCAGTACTTC	CASSPGAYEQYF
TRBV14	-	TRBJ1-2	-	TGTGCCAGCAGCCAAGTGATAGGGAGCTACACCTTC	CASSQVIGSYTF
TRBV29-1	-	TRBJ1-1	-	TGCAGCGTTGCCGGATATAGGAACACTGAAGCTTTCTTT	CSVAGYRNTEAFF
TRBV30	-	TRBJ1-2	once	TGTGCCTGCCTTCCTCTAACCAACTATGGCTACACCTTC	CACLPLTNYGYTF
TRBV14	-	TRBJ2-7	-	TGTGCCAGCAGACAAGTGGATTCCTACGAGCAGTACTTC	CASRQVDSYEQYF
TRBV10-3	-	TRBJ2-3	-	TGTGCCACTCAATCCCTCCTCGGGGAAAATGGCACAGATACGCAGTATTTT	CATQSLLGENGTDTQYF
TRBV12-3/TRBV12-4	-	TRBJ1-1	-	TGTGCCATGCGCCGGAACACTGAAGCTTTCTTT	CAMRRNTEAFF
TRBV30	-	TRBJ1-2	few	TGTGCCTGGAGTTCCCTCTATGGCTACACCTTC	CAWSSLYGYTF
TRBV10-2	TRBD1	TRBJ1-2	-	TGCGCCAGCAGTGAGGCCTCCAGGGGGCTGGACTATGGCTACACCTTC	CASSEASRGLDYGYTF
TRBV19	TRBD1	TRBJ2-7	-	TGTGCCAGTAGTCCGACAGGGAAGACCTACGAGCAGTACTTC	CASSPTGKTYEQYF
TRBV5-5	-	TRBJ1-6	once	TGTGCCAGCAGTCCCGCAGCTGGGGGTTCACCCCTCCACTTT	CASSPAAGGSPLHF
TRBV4-3	-	TRBJ1-3	-	TGCGCCAGCAGCCAAGATACCCCGGGGGTTGAAAACACCATATATTTT	CASSQDTPGVENTIYF
TRBV27	-	TRBJ2-5	once	TGTGCCAGCAGTTTATCATGGGGCCAGACCCAGTACTTC	CASSLSWGQTQYF
TRBV6-5	TRBD1	TRBJ1-1	once	TGTGCCAGCATCGCGGGACAGCGACCCACTGAAGCTTTCTTT	CASIAGQRPTEAFF
TRBV6-1	-	TRBJ1-5	-	TGTGCCAGCAGTGAAACAGACGATCAGCCCCAGCATTTT	CASSETDDQPQHF
TRBV30	-	TRBJ2-2	-	TGTGCCTATGCTTGGGGTACCGGGGAGCTGTTTTTT	CAYAWGTGELFF
TRBV19	TRBD2	TRBJ2-2	once	TGTGCCAGTAGTATACTCGGGACTAGCGGGAGGTCCGGGGAGCTGTTTTTT	CASSILGTSGRSGELFF
TRBV5-6	-	TRBJ2-7	-	TGTGCCAGCAGCCCGGCCGGGTCCTACGAGCAGTACTTC	CASSPAGSYEQYF
TRBV6-5	-	TRBJ2-1	-	TGTGCCAGCAGTTACTCAGGGGGGCCGCCCTACAATGAGCAGTTCTTC	CASSYSGGPPYNEQFF
TRBV3-1/TRBV3-2	-	TRBJ2-2	-	TGTGCCAGCAGCCAAGTCCAGAACACCGGGGAGCTGTTTTTT	CASSQVQNTGELFF
TRBV5-8	-	TRBJ1-5	-	TGTGCCAGCAGCCCCTTTGGTCAGCCCCAGCATTTT	CASSPFGQPQHF
TRBV2	TRBD1	TRBJ1-2	-	TGTGCCAGCAGAACAGGGACAGCTAACTATGGCTACACCTTC	CASRTGTANYGYTF
TRBV5-4	-	TRBJ2-3	-	TGTGCCAGCAGCACTGGAGCGGATAGCACAGATACGCAGTATTTT	CASSTGADSTDTQYF
TRBV30	-	TRBJ2-7	-	TGTGCCTGGAGTGTGGGGATCCACGAGCAGTACTTC	CAWSVGIHEQYF
TRBV18	-	TRBJ2-5	once	TGTGCCAGCTCACCACCGGCGGGCCTCGGGGAGACCCAGTACTTC	CASSPPAGLGETQYF
TRBV18	-	TRBJ2-7	-	TGTGCCAGCTCACCAAGTCGGCTATACGAGCAGTACTTC	CASSPSRLYEQYF
TRBV5-8	TRBD1	TRBJ1-3	-	TGTGCCAGCAGCTTGAGGACAGGCTCTGGAAACACCATATATTTT	CASSLRTGSGNTIYF
TRBV7-2	-	TRBJ2-3	-	TGTGCCAGCAGCTTAGGGGTGGCGCAGTATTTT	CASSLGVAQYF
TRBV2	TRBD2	TRBJ2-7	-	TGTGCCAGCAGTGAAGAGGGGCAGCGGGGGTCCTACGAGCAGTACTTC	CASSEEGQRGSYEQYF
TRBV5-8	-	TRBJ1-2	-	TGTGCCAGCAGCCCCGGACACACCGGACCCTATGGCTACACCTTC	CASSPGHTGPYGYTF
TRBV5-4	TRBD1	TRBJ1-6	-	TGTGCCAGCAGCCAGGACAGGGGAGCTTTCAATTCACCCCTCCACTTT	CASSQDRGAFNSPLHF
TRBV3-1/TRBV3-2	-	TRBJ1-1	-	TGTGCCAGCAGCCGAAGGACGTCGAACACTGAAGCTTTCTTT	CASSRRTSNTEAFF
TRBV11-2	-	TRBJ1-3	once	TGTGCCAGCAGCTTATCGGATTCCTCTGGAAACACCATATATTTT	CASSLSDSSGNTIYF
TRBV23-1	-	TRBJ2-7	-	TGCGCCAGCAGGCCTGGGACATCCTCCTACGAGCAGTACTTC	CASRPGTSSYEQYF
TRBV11-2	-	TRBJ1-1	-	TGTGCCAGCAGCTTAGGGTCCGGGAGCAGGGTCAGAAACACTGAAGCTTTCTTT	CASSLGSGSRVRNTEAFF
TRBV6-1	-	TRBJ2-5	-	TGTGCCAGCAGTGAAATAGAAGGGAGGGGGCGCCGAGAGACCCAGTACTTC	CASSEIEGRGRRETQYF
TRBV11-2	-	TRBJ2-7	-	TGTGCCAGCAGCCGCAGGGTGTGGGGCATGCAAACCTACGAGCAGTACTTC	CASSRRVWGMQTYEQYF
TRBV29-1	TRBD1	TRBJ1-1	-	TGCACGACATTGGGACAGGGGGACACTGAAGCTTTCTTT	CTTLGQGDTEAFF
TRBV27	TRBD2	TRBJ2-3	-	TGTGCCAGCAGTTTATTCACCCCCTGGGGTAGCGGGAGGGCCAAAGAGAACACAGATACGCAGTATTTT	CASSLFTPWGSGRAKENTDTQYF
TRBV3-1/TRBV3-2	-	TRBJ2-5	-	TGTGCCAGCAGCCAAGCGGGAGAGACCCAGTACTTC	CASSQAGETQYF
TRBV5-6	-	TRBJ2-5	-	TGTGCCAGCAGCTCGGGGGAACAAGAGACCCAGTACTTC	CASSSGEQETQYF
TRBV9	-	TRBJ2-2	-	TGTGCCAGCAGCGAGAGAACCGGGCGGACCGGGGAGCTGTTTTTT	CASSERTGRTGELFF
TRBV5-4	TRBD1	TRBJ1-2	-	TGTGCCAGCAGCCCAACCCCCGCAGGGACAGACTACACCTTC	CASSPTPAGTDYTF
TRBV7-3	TRBD2	TRBJ2-1	-	TGTGCCAGCAGCGAGGGACTAGTCCATGAGCAGTTCTTC	CASSEGLVHEQFF
TRBV7-2	-	TRBJ1-2	-	TGTGCCAGCAGCGCGGACAGCTATGGCTACACCTTC	CASSADSYGYTF
TRBV9	-	TRBJ1-6	-	TGTGCCAGCAGCGCCGCGAATTCACCCCTCCACTTT	CASSAANSPLHF
TRBV6-5	TRBD1	TRBJ2-2	-	TGTGCCAGCCGGCGGGACAGGTCTAACACCGGGGAGCTGTTTTTT	CASRRDRSNTGELFF
TRBV2	-	TRBJ2-5	-	TGTGCCAGCACCCGTGGGCGTAGACGGGAGACCCAGTACTTC	CASTRGRRRETQYF